This is a list of T cell receptor beta chains from one sample in a study of response to subunit inactivated influenza vaccine. MiXCR was run by TCRdb on the RT-PCR reads, yielding one entry per CDR3 protein. This table has 860,000 or so distinct CDR3 sequences, about 20% appearing once. The specimen comprised PBMCs from blood, sampled around 5 days after vaccination. These receptors all come from a man aged 50 to 59 who received an inactivated influenza vaccine. CDR3s include the opening cysteine and the closing phenylalanine or tryptophan. D genes are given only for firm matches. Rows give clone size only sometimes, using once, few, many, or a class for an expanded clone.

j_gene	v_gene	abundance	d_gene	CDR3nt	CDR3aa
TRBJ2-1	TRBV5-1	-	-	TGCGCCAGCAGAAACCCTCTGGGGCGGCTTTGGAATGAGCAGTTCTTC	CASRNPLGRLWNEQFF
TRBJ1-2	TRBV10-3	-	TRBD1	TGTGCCATAGGGACAGGGGTTGTGTATGGCTACACCTTC	CAIGTGVVYGYTF
TRBJ2-5	TRBV4-3	-	-	TGCGCCAGCAGCCAAGACTTCCAGGGTAGGGAGACCCAGTACTTC	CASSQDFQGRETQYF
TRBJ2-5	TRBV5-1	-	-	TGCGCCAGCAGCCATGATGGGGGGCGGGAGACCCAGTACTTC	CASSHDGGRETQYF
TRBJ2-7	TRBV7-9	-	-	TGTGCCAGCAGCTTAGCGTTGCAGGGTTCCCACGAGCAGTACTTC	CASSLALQGSHEQYF
TRBJ2-1	TRBV11-2	-	TRBD2	TGTGCCAGCAGCTTAGATCCTAGCGGGAGGTCCTACAATGAGCAGTTCTTC	CASSLDPSGRSYNEQFF
TRBJ2-1	TRBV3-1	once	TRBD2	TGTGCCAGCAGCCCGGGTACTAGCGGGAGGGCCGGGGAGCAGTTCTTC	CASSPGTSGRAGEQFF
TRBJ1-5	TRBV4-2	few	-	TGTGCCAGCAGCCAAGAAGGGGGGGCTTACAATCAGCCCCAGCATTTT	CASSQEGGAYNQPQHF
TRBJ2-1	TRBV6-2/TRBV6-3	few	-	TGTGCCATCCATTCGAGTGCTAGCCAAGAGCAGTTCTTC	CAIHSSASQEQFF
TRBJ1-6	TRBV20-1	-	-	TGCAGTGCTAGAGATCGTCTTCTCGGGGGATTCGCACCCCTCCACTTT	CSARDRLLGGFAPLHF
TRBJ2-5	TRBV5-1	few	-	TGCGCCAGCAGCTTGTTCGGCAGGGGAGAGACCCAGTACTTC	CASSLFGRGETQYF
TRBJ2-2	TRBV5-1	-	TRBD2	TGCGCCAGCAGCTCGACTAGCGGTGCTACCGGGGAGCTGTTTTTT	CASSSTSGATGELFF
TRBJ2-7	TRBV5-5	few	-	TGTGCCAGCAGCTTGGATGGCGGAGGCCAGAACGAGCAGTACTTC	CASSLDGGGQNEQYF
TRBJ2-3	TRBV25-1	-	-	TGTGCCAGCAGTGAATTTATTACCGACAGCACAGATACGCAGTATTTT	CASSEFITDSTDTQYF
TRBJ2-7	TRBV20-1	many	-	TGCAGTGCCCCGGGGCAGTTCCGCTACGAGCAGTACTTC	CSAPGQFRYEQYF
TRBJ1-5	TRBV19	few	-	TGTGCCAGTAGTCCTGGCCCAGGGCAGCCCCAGCATTTT	CASSPGPGQPQHF
TRBJ2-5	TRBV2	-	-	TGTGCCAGCAGTGAGTTAGAGACCCAGTACTTC	CASSELETQYF
TRBJ2-3	TRBV20-1	-	TRBD1	TGCAGTGCTGAAACCTGGACAGGGGGTACAGATACGCAGTATTTT	CSAETWTGGTDTQYF
TRBJ2-1	TRBV3-1	few	TRBD1	TGTGCCAGCAGCCGGGGACAGGGGACCATCAATGAGCAGTTCTTC	CASSRGQGTINEQFF
TRBJ2-3	TRBV10-3	few	TRBD1	TGTGCCATCAGTGAAACAGGGGGCATAAGCACAGATACGCAGTATTTT	CAISETGGISTDTQYF
TRBJ2-1	TRBV20-1	few	-	TGCAGTGCTAGAGATGTCACGGCGTTCAATGAGCAGTTCTTC	CSARDVTAFNEQFF
TRBJ2-6	TRBV4-1	-	-	TGCGCCAGCAGAGGGTCCCCCGCTGGGGCCAACGTCCTGACTTTC	CASRGSPAGANVLTF
TRBJ2-1	TRBV5-1	few	TRBD2	TGCGCCAGCAGCTTGGTAGCGGGGGCCCCCTACAATGAGCAGTTCTTC	CASSLVAGAPYNEQFF
TRBJ1-6	TRBV20-1	few	TRBD1	TGCAGTGTTTCGAGTTCGTCGGGACAGGGGATTAGGTCACCCCTCCACTTT	CSVSSSSGQGIRSPLHF
TRBJ1-1	TRBV4-3	-	-	TGCGCCAGCAGCCAAGACCTACGGGGAAAGTGGACTGAAGCTTTCTTT	CASSQDLRGKWTEAFF
TRBJ2-1	TRBV9	-	TRBD2	TGTGCCAGCAGCGTAGATGGCGGGAGCTTCTCCAATGAGCAGTTCTTC	CASSVDGGSFSNEQFF
TRBJ1-2	TRBV6-1	few	TRBD1	TGTGCCAGCAAAACAGGGGGTTCGGGCTATGGCTACACCTTC	CASKTGGSGYGYTF
TRBJ1-1	TRBV24-1	-	-	TGTGCCACCAGTGATTCGAGGGGCAGGAGCACTGAAGCTTTCTTT	CATSDSRGRSTEAFF
TRBJ1-2	TRBV4-3	-	-	TGCGCCAGCAGCCAAGGGTTCGGGCGAGCCTATGGCTACACCTTC	CASSQGFGRAYGYTF
TRBJ2-3	TRBV5-1	-	TRBD2	TGCGCCAGCAGCCCCCAGTTGGGAGGGACCACAGATACGCAGTATTTT	CASSPQLGGTTDTQYF
TRBJ2-2	TRBV7-3	few	TRBD2	TGTGCCAGCAGCTTAGGACTAGCGGGAGTCCCGAAGGACACCGGGGAGCTGTTTTTT	CASSLGLAGVPKDTGELFF
TRBJ2-3	TRBV5-1	few	-	TGCGCCAGCAGGGGGGATGGGGGCACAGATACGCAGTATTTT	CASRGDGGTDTQYF
TRBJ1-1	TRBV5-1	few	-	TGCGCCAGCAGCTTGGCAATGGGACCGAACACTGAAGCTTTCTTT	CASSLAMGPNTEAFF
TRBJ2-3	TRBV6-1	-	TRBD2	TGTGCCAGCAGACCAGGTGGAGCGGGAGGGCCAGATACGCAGTATTTT	CASRPGGAGGPDTQYF
TRBJ2-2	TRBV20-1	few	TRBD2	TGCAGTGCTAGGGATCTAGCGGGGTTGGGCTCGGGCACCGGGGAGCTGTTTTTT	CSARDLAGLGSGTGELFF
TRBJ2-3	TRBV20-1	-	TRBD2	TGCAGTGCTAGTAAGGGGACTAGTTTCACAGATACGCAGTATTTT	CSASKGTSFTDTQYF
TRBJ2-5	TRBV5-1	-	-	TGCGCCAGCAGCTTTCGGGACCAGTACCAAGAGACCCAGTACTTC	CASSFRDQYQETQYF
TRBJ2-1	TRBV24-1	-	-	TGTGCCACCAGTGCGGGCCTCATTAGGGATGAGCAGTTCTTC	CATSAGLIRDEQFF
TRBJ2-7	TRBV6-1	-	TRBD1	TGTGCCAGCAGCCCGGCCGGGACAGGGGCAGGCTCCTACGAGCAGTACTTC	CASSPAGTGAGSYEQYF
TRBJ2-7	TRBV5-1	few	-	TGCGCCAGCAGGAGACAGCCTGAACCCTACGAGCAGTACTTC	CASRRQPEPYEQYF
TRBJ1-5	TRBV7-2	-	-	TGTGCCAGCAGCTTAGCGTGGGGTAGCAATCAGCCCCAGCATTTT	CASSLAWGSNQPQHF
TRBJ1-1	TRBV4-3	-	TRBD1	TGCGCCAGCAGCCTTTTTCCGGGACAGGGGGAGACTGAAGCTTTCTTT	CASSLFPGQGETEAFF
TRBJ1-6	TRBV7-9	many	-	TGTGCCAGCAGCTTAGGGGACTTCGGGTCACCCCTCCACTTT	CASSLGDFGSPLHF
TRBJ1-1	TRBV5-1	-	TRBD1	TGCGCCAGCAGCGATCAGGGGGGAGGCACTGAAGCTTTCTTT	CASSDQGGGTEAFF
TRBJ2-3	TRBV29-1	few	-	TGCAGCGTTGAAGGTCGGCGGGGCCCCTCTAGCACAGATACGCAGTATTTT	CSVEGRRGPSSTDTQYF
TRBJ2-7	TRBV6-2/TRBV6-3	few	TRBD2	TGTGCCAGCAGCTTACCCGGGACTAGCAGGTCCTACGAGCAGTACTTC	CASSLPGTSRSYEQYF
TRBJ1-5	TRBV2	-	-	TGTGCCAGCAGTGAAGAGGTTTACCAGCCCCAGCATTTT	CASSEEVYQPQHF
TRBJ2-3	TRBV20-1	few	TRBD2	TGCAGGGCGGGGGGAGCGGGCACAGATACGCAGTATTTT	CRAGGAGTDTQYF
TRBJ2-7	TRBV28	few	-	TGTGCCAGCAGTGCCGCCGGGCCCTTTGACGAGCAGTACTTC	CASSAAGPFDEQYF
TRBJ2-7	TRBV21-1	-	-	TGTGCCAGCAGCAAGTTACTAGCGGGAGCCCTTCGAATCTACGAGCAGTACTTC	CASSKLLAGALRIYEQYF
TRBJ2-2	TRBV7-3	-	TRBD1	TGTGCCAGCAGGCCCAATACAGGGGTGAACACCGGGGAGCTGTTTTTT	CASRPNTGVNTGELFF
TRBJ2-5	TRBV12-3/TRBV12-4	few	TRBD2	TGTGCCAGCAGCTCCGCCACTAGCGGGGGACAAGAGACCCAGTACTTC	CASSSATSGGQETQYF